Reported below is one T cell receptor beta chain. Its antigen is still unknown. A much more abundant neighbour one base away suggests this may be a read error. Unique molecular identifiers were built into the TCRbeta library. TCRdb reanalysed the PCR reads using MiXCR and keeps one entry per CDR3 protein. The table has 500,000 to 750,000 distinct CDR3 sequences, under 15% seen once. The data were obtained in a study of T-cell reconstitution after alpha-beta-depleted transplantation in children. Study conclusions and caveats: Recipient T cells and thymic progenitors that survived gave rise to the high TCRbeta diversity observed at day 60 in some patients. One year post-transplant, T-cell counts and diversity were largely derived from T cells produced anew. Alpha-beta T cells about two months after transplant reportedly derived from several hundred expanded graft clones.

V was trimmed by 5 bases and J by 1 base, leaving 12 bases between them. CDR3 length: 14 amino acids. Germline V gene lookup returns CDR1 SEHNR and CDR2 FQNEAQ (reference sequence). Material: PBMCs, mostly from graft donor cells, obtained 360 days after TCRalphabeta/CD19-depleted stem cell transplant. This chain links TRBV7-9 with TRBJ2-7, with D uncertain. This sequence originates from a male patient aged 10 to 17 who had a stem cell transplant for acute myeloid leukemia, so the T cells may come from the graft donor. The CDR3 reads CASSQGSYSYEQYV. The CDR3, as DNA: TGTGCCAGCAGCCAAGGATCCTATTCCTACGAGCAGTACGTC.